This paragraph reports one TCR beta chain. Authors' analysis steps: Reference gene primer amplification in the assay estimated nucleated cell counts. Profiled with immunoSEQ multiplex PCR; TCRdb holds only in-frame clones, not every one. V, J and clone size derive from that table, while D and trimming were established from the DNA sequence. The sample includes 120,000 to 150,000 clones, 85% to 90% of them seen just once. This entry is derived from a study of blood T cell repertoires in COVID-19. Study overall: Spain, Italy and the United States supplied samples that represented acute and convalescent COVID-19. T cells, B-cell-depleted T cells, or PBMCs supplied cDNA or gDNA.

In germline, CDR1 is SGHDT, CDR2 YYEEEE. Trimming pared 3 bases from V and 2 bases from J, leaving 7 bases between. This CDR3 contains 13 residues. Sequencing was performed on PBMCs or T cells enriched from blood (not recorded which). The origin of this receptor is a woman in her thirties with acute COVID-19. The rearrangement links TRBV5-6 to TRBJ2-3, with D possibly being TRBD2 (5 bases). The CDR3 reads CASSSDSTDTQYF. The CDR3 coding sequence is TGTGCCAGCAGCTCGGACTCCACAGATACGCAGTATTTT.